The T cell receptor beta chain described here comes from a study of T cells in Graves' hyperthyroidism and ophthalmopathy. Whole-study findings and limits: A model using 13 V-J features told ophthalmopathy apart from stable hyperthyroidism. In blood, most of the thyroid clonotypes expanded above 0.001 were also present.

When ophthalmopathy did not progress within 18 months, Graves' hyperthyroidism was considered stable. Clinical symptoms, serum thyroxine and TRAb, thyroid ultrasound and orbital computed tomography together formed the diagnostic basis. Amplified TCR beta CDR3 regions came from RNA transcripts. RT-PCR in the first round (using the HTBI primer set) targeted the TCR CDR3. Each CDR3 protein gets one entry after TCRdb re-called the multiplex PCR reads with MiXCR. Among nearly 750,000 distinct CDR3 sequences listed, over 35% were seen once. Per germline, CDR1 LGHNA and CDR2 YSLEER. Trimming took off 1 base at V and 4 bases at J, with 7 bases between the two ends. CDR3 length: 13 residues. Concerning this clonotype: No antigen is known for it.

Sample: blood. This TCR was sampled from a woman aged 35 to 49 with Graves' hyperthyroidism. The rearrangement uses TRBV4-3 and TRBJ1-1; D ambiguous. Here the CDR3 reads CASSQVVSTEAFF. The DNA of the CDR3 is TGCGCCAGCAGCCAAGTAGTGAGCACTGAAGCTTTCTTT.